This T cell receptor beta chain was found in a study of Ad26.COV2.S vaccination and SARS-CoV-2 variants. Study-wide background: Donor was one of the participants in the Ad26.COV2.S arm of the COV1001 trial.

Treatment: roughly 18 received Ad26.COV2.S at low or high dose, single or two shots; about 5 received placebo; per-sample allocation not given. After the first vaccine or placebo injection, samples were drawn on day 63. Assay: immunoSEQ multiplex PCR; the TCRdb copy retains only in-frame clones and omits some. Of 300,000 to 400,000 clones detected, about 86% appear once; the ten largest clones hold 1.5% to 2.5%. This receptor was obtained from a person aged 18-65 years who received the Ad26.COV2.S COVID-19 vaccine or a placebo. The sample was peripheral blood, taken in a trial of Ad26.COV2.S vaccine versus placebo.

CDR3 bases: TGCAGCGTTCGCGGGGGGGCCGCAGATACGCAGTATTTT. The encoded protein is CSVRGGAADTQYF. The chain combines TRBV29-1 with TRBJ2-3; 9 bases line up with TRBD2. V gave up 5 bases and J gave up 4 bases; unmatched junction bases: 4. Germline CDR1 reads SQVTM; CDR2 reads ANQGSEA. The CDR3 extends over 13 amino acids.